The 22 T cell receptor beta chains below were found in one sample sequenced in a study of glioma-infiltrating T cells after dendritic cell vaccination. The method was immunoSEQ multiplex PCR; TCRdb's version includes in-frame clones alone and lacks a portion of them. The table includes 49,000 or so clones, over 75% detected once. The sample here was blood, taken before dendritic cell vaccination. These receptor sequences come from a human donor with glioblastoma.

The genes are TRBV4-1 and TRBJ2-7; a weak D match, TRBD2 (6 bases). V gave up 3 bases and J gave up 3 bases, with 21 bases separating them. CDR1 and CDR2 from the germline V gene are MGHRA and YSYEKL. The CDR3 contains 17 residues. The CDR3 nucleotides are TGCGCCAGCAGCCACGCTCCCAGAGTCGGGGGTCGCTACGAGCAGTACTTC. It codes for CASSHAPRVGGRYEQYF.

DNA of the CDR3: TGTGCCAGCAGCCCGAAGGGCGGGAGGGAGAGTGAGCAGTTCTTC. Its translation: CASSPKGGRESEQFF. The chain is built from TRBV7-6 and TRBJ2-1; TRBD2 agrees at 9 bases. There are 15 residues in the CDR3. Trimming at V came to 5 bases and at J to 9 bases, leaving 11 bases not matched to a gene. Germline V CDR1 and CDR2: SGHVS, FNYEAQ.

This chain uses TRBV27 with TRBJ1-1, with D uncertain. Germline V gene data show CDR1 as MNHEY and CDR2 as SMNVEV (reference sequence). Trimming cost V 6 bases and J 5 bases, with 16 bases left between them. The CDR3 has 14 residues. The CDR3 is CASRGRGIRTEAFF. DNA of the CDR3: TGTGCCAGCAGAGGTCGAGGGATTAGGACTGAAGCTTTCTTT.

The chain links TRBV19 to TRBJ1-2; 8 bases agree with TRBD1. The CDR3 length is 14 residues. V lost 3 bases, J lost 10 bases, and 10 bases stayed unmatched. Looked up from germline, CDR1 is LNHDA and CDR2 is SQIVND (reference sequence). In DNA form, the CDR3 reads TGTGCCAGTAGTATGCCGACAGGGGTTAGTGACTACACCTTC. It is translated as CASSMPTGVSDYTF.

The chain employs TRBV5-1 and TRBJ2-7, with 8 bases that match TRBD1. The J segment lost 2 bases and the V segment lost 4 bases, leaving 8 bases of the junction unmatched. CDR3 length: 15 residues. Germline V gene data show CDR1 as SGHRS and CDR2 as YFSETQ. The chain's CDR3 is CASSAGQGTAYEQYF. The CDR3 nucleotides read TGCGCCAGCAGCGCCGGACAGGGCACAGCCTACGAGCAGTACTTC.

The V call is TRBV4-1, the J call TRBJ1-1, with 7 nucleotides matching TRBD1. This CDR3 has 13 amino acids. The V and J ends lost 0 bases and 5 bases, in that order; junction bases with no gene match: 0. The V gene's germline CDR1 is MGHRA and CDR2 YSYEKL. CDR3 in DNA: TGCGCCAGCAGCCAAGACAGGGGGACTGAAGCTTTCTTT. Protein: CASSQDRGTEAFF.

The rearrangement links TRBV6-6 to TRBJ1-1; 11 nucleotides align to TRBD1. From germline, CDR1 is MNHNY and CDR2 SVGAGI (reference sequence). The junction had 3 bases not matched to a gene; V was cut back by 2 bases and J by 1 base. The CDR3 spans 16 residues. The CDR3 nucleotides are TGTGCCAGCAGTTACCGGACAGGGGGCGCGAACACTGAAGCTTTCTTT. Amino acids: CASSYRTGGANTEAFF.

This clone was counted a few times. This sequence joins TRBV30 and TRBJ1-2; TRBD1 is a possible D gene (6 bases). From germline, CDR1 is GTSNPN and CDR2 SVGIG (reference sequence). V dropped 4 bases and J dropped 0 bases, with 15 bases sitting between them. The CDR3 is made up of 15 amino acids. The CDR3 protein is CAWTQGTSTNYGYTF. The CDR3 DNA is TGTGCCTGGACCCAGGGGACTAGCACTAACTATGGCTACACCTTC.

The V gene is TRBV6-5, the J gene TRBJ2-1, with TRBD2 matching over 9 bases. The CDR3 covers 15 residues. V gave up 4 bases and J gave up 2 bases; unmatched junction bases: 3. CDR1 is MNHEY and CDR2 is SVGAGI in the germline V gene. This CDR3 reads CASSSGLAPYNEQFF. In nucleotides, the CDR3 is TGTGCCAGCAGTTCCGGACTAGCGCCCTACAATGAGCAGTTCTTC.

This clone came up a few times. CDR3 bases: TGTGCCAGCTCACCGGACAGGGATTATAACTATGGCTACACCTTC. Residues: CASSPDRDYNYGYTF. This rearrangement joins TRBV18 to TRBJ1-2; 8 bases agree with TRBD1. CDR1 and CDR2 from the germline V gene are KGHSH and LQKENI. Losses at the gene ends were 3 bases for V and 1 base for J; bases not matched to a gene: 4. This CDR3 is 15 amino acids long.

This chain connects TRBV4-2 to TRBJ2-3; 7 positions agree with TRBD2. The germline V gene has CDR1 LGHNA and CDR2 YNFKEQ. CDR3 size: 15 residues. The J segment lost 3 bases and the V segment lost 0 bases, leaving 3 bases of the junction unmatched. Here the CDR3 DNA reads TGTGCCAGCAGCCAAGAGTTGGGGGGGACAGATACGCAGTATTTT. Residues: CASSQELGGTDTQYF.

A single count supports this clone. The rearrangement joins TRBV9 to TRBJ1-3; the D is unclear. The CDR3 is made up of 14 amino acids. Trimming removed 6 bases at V and 0 bases at J, with 10 bases between. CDR1 SGDLS and CDR2 YYNGEE come from the germline V gene. CDR3 loop: CASTPTHSGNTIYF. As DNA, the CDR3 is TGTGCCAGCACCCCGACTCACTCTGGAAACACCATATATTTT.

The chain couples TRBV7-8 to TRBJ2-3, with TRBD2 matching over 12 bases. Germline CDR1 and CDR2: SGHVS and FQNEAQ. The CDR3 loop spans 18 amino acids. Trimming cost V 0 bases and J 2 bases; bases outside gene matches: 6. CDR3 sequence reads: CASSLAQTSGGPTDTQYF. CDR3 bases: TGTGCCAGCAGCTTAGCGCAAACTAGCGGGGGGCCCACAGATACGCAGTATTTT. The entire variable domain, with the rest obtained from reference TRBV7-8 and TRBJ2-3, is as follows: GAGVSQSPRYKVAKRGQDVALRCDPISGHVSLFWYQQALGQGPEFLTYFQNEAQLDKSGLPSDRFFAERPEGSVSTLKIQRTQQEDSAVYLCASSLAQTSGGPTDTQYFGPGTRLTVL.

This clone was detected only a few times. The chain uses TRBV18 and TRBJ2-5, with 9 bases that match TRBD1. Matching the DNA end better, TRBJ2-7 makes the J call doubtful. Germline V lookup: CDR1 KGHSH, CDR2 LQKENI. This CDR3 region has 16 residues. The CDR3: CASSPPSGTGFYEQYF. In nucleotides, the CDR3 is TGTGCCAGCTCACCTCCATCCGGGACAGGGTTCTACGAGCAGTACTTC.

CDR3 sequence reads: CASSPQTLDREQFF. CDR3 coding DNA: TGTGCCAGCAGTCCTCAAACTTTGGACAGGGAGCAGTTCTTC. The chain has TRBV6-5 and TRBJ2-1; 7 nucleotides agree with TRBD1. V lost 5 bases, J lost 10 bases, and 11 bases stayed unmatched. There are 14 residues in the CDR3. Per germline, CDR1 MNHEY and CDR2 SVGAGI.

In DNA form, the CDR3 reads TGTGCCAGCAGCTTAAGGGGTAGGGCCCAAGAGACCCAGTACTTC. It encodes CASSLRGRAQETQYF. The chain is built from TRBV7-2 and TRBJ2-5; TRBD1 might be the D (5 bases). Germline V gene lookup returns CDR1 SGHTA and CDR2 FQGNSA. This CDR3 comprises 15 residues. Trimming shortened V by 2 bases and J by 1 base, and 11 bases separated the two germline ends. The variable domain in full, completed from reference TRBV7-2 and TRBJ2-5, reads GAGVSQSPSNKVTEKGKDVELRCDPISGHTALYWYRQSLGQGLEFLIYFQGNSAPDKSGLPSDRFSAERTGGSVSTLTIQRTQQEDSAVYLCASSLRGRAQETQYFGPGTRLLVL.

The chain recombines TRBV13 with TRBJ2-1, with 10 bases that match TRBD2. Trimming cost V 5 bases and J 2 bases; bases outside gene matches: 6. The germline CDR1 and CDR2 sequences are PRHDT and FYEKMQ (reference sequence). This CDR3 is built from 16 residues. CDR3 sequence: CASSKIGTSAYNEQFF. In DNA form, the CDR3 reads TGTGCCAGCAGCAAGATAGGGACTAGCGCCTACAATGAGCAGTTCTTC.

The rearrangement uses TRBV4-3 and TRBJ1-1; D is ambiguous. CDR3 length equals 14 residues. V was trimmed by 4 bases and J by 4 bases, leaving 13 bases between them. Germline assignment: CDR1 LGHNA and CDR2 YSLEER. This chain's CDR3 is CASSRPPGSTEAFF. The DNA of the CDR3 is TGCGCCAGCAGCCGGCCGCCGGGGAGCACTGAAGCTTTCTTT.

The V gene is TRBV7-9, the J gene TRBJ2-1, with unresolved D. The CDR3 spans 15 residues. Germline loops: CDR1 SEHNR, CDR2 FQNEAQ (reference sequence). Trimming took off 3 bases at V and 0 bases at J, with 9 bases between the two ends. DNA for the CDR3: TGTGCCAGCAGCTTCAAGCAGGTCTCCTACAATGAGCAGTTCTTC. It translates to CASSFKQVSYNEQFF.

This chain joins TRBV5-4 and TRBJ1-1, with 7 bases matching TRBD1. V shed 4 bases, J shed 2 bases, and the junction held 8 bases outside the gene matches. The CDR3 is made up of 15 amino acids. Germline-derived CDR1 and CDR2 are SGHNT and YYREEE (reference sequence). CDR3 protein: CASSLQDRPNTEAFF. DNA of the CDR3: TGTGCCAGCAGCCTACAGGACAGGCCAAACACTGAAGCTTTCTTT.

The V gene is TRBV6-1, the J gene TRBJ1-2, with 10 positions matching TRBD1. Unmatched junction bases numbered 12, after V lost 9 bases and J lost 8 bases. Germline V CDR1 and CDR2: MNHNS, SASEGT. The CDR3 is 14 residues long. The CDR3 region is CASARGTGVSGYTF. The CDR3 nucleotides are TGTGCCAGTGCCCGGGGGACAGGGGTTTCGGGCTACACCTTC.

V is TRBV10-1 and J is TRBJ2-3; 9 bases fit TRBD1. The CDR3 sequence is 15 residues long. Germline values: CDR1 WNHNN, CDR2 SYGVQD (reference sequence). V shed 5 bases, J shed 6 bases, and the junction held 9 bases outside the gene matches. The CDR3 sequence is CASSLTGGATDTQYF. CDR3 DNA: TGCGCCAGCAGTCTCACAGGGGGCGCAACGGATACGCAGTATTTT.